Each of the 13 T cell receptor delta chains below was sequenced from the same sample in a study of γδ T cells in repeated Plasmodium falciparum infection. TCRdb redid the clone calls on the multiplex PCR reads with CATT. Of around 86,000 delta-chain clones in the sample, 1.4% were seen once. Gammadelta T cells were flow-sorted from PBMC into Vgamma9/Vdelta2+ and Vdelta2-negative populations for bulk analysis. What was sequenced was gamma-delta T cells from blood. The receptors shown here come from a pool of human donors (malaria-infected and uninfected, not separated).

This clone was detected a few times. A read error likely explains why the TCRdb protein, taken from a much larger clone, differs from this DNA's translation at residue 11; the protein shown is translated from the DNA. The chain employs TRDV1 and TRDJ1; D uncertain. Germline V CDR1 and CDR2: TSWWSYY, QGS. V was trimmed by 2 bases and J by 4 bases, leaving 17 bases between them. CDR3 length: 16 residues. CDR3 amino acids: CALGEMPILYIDKLIF. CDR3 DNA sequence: TGTGCTCTTGGGGAAATGCCCATCCTGTACATCGATAAACTCATCTTT.

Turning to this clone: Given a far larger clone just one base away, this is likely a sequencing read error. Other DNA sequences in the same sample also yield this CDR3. The CDR3 protein is CALGEPSLRFDKSSYTDKLIF. The CDR3 nucleotides are TGTGCTCTTGGGGAACCCAGCCTTAGGTTTGATAAAAGCTCGTACACCGATAAGCTCATCTTT. The chain has TRDV1 and TRDJ1, with D uncertain. Germline loops: CDR1 TSWWSYY, CDR2 QGS. The CDR3 consists of 21 residues.

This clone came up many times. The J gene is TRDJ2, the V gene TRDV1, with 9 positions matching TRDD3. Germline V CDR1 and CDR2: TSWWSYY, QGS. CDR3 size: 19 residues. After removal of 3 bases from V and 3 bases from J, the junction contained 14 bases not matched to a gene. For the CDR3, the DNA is TGTGCTCTTGGGGAGCCCTTAAGGTGGGGGATATTGGTGACAGCACAACTCTTCTTT. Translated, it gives CALGEPLRWGILVTAQLFF.

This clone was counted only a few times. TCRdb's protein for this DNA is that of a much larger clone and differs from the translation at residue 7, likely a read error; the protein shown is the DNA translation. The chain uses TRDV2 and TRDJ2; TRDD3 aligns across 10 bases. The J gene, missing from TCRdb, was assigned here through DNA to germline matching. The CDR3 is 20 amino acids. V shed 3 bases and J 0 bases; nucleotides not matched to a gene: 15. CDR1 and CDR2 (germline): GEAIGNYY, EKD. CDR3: CACDAVPGDTKTTLTAQLFF. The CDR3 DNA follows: TGTGCCTGTGACGCTGTACCGGGGGATACGAAGACCACTTTGACAGCACAACTCTTCTTT.

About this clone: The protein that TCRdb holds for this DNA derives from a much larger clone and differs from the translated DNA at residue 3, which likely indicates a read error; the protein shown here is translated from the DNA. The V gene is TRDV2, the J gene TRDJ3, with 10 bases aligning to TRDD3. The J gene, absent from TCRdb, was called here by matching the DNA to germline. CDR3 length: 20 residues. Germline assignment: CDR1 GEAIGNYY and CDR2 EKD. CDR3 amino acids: CARDLLLGDASSWDTRQMFF. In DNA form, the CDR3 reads TGTGCCCGTGACCTCTTACTGGGGGATGCGAGCTCCTGGGACACCCGACAGATGTTTTTC.

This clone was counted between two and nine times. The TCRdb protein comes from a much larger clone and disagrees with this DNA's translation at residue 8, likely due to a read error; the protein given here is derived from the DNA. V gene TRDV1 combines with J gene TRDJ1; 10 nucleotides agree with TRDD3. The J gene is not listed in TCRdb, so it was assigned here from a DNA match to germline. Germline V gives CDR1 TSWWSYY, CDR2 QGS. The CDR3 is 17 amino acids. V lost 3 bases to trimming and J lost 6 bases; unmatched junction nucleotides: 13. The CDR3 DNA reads TGTGCTCTTGGGGAGCTACGTACTGGGGGATTAAGATATAAACTCATCTTT. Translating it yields CALGELRTGGLRYKLIF.

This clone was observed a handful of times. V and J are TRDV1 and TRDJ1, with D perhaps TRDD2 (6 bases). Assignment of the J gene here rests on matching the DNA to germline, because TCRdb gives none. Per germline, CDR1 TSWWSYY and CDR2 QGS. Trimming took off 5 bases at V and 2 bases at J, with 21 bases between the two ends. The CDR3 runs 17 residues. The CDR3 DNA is TGTGCTCTTGGGCCGCCTTCCCACGTACCAATGACCGATAAACTCATCTTT. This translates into CALGPPSHVPMTDKLIF.

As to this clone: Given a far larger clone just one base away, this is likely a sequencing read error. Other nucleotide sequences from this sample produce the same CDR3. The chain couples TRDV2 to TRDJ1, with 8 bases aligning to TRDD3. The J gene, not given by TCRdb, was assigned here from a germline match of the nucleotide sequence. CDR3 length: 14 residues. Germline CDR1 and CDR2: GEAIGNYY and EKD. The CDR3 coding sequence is TGTGCCTGCGACAATCTGGGGGACTACGATAAACTCATCTTT. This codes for CACDNLGDYDKLIF.

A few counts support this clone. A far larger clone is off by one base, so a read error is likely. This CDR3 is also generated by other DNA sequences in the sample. CDR3 region: CALGERAFLRGQNWGILALYTDKLIF. The CDR3 bases are TGTGCTCTTGGGGAACGCGCCTTCCTACGTGGCCAAAACTGGGGGATACTAGCTTTGTACACCGATAAGCTCATCTTT. The rearrangement uses TRDV1 and TRDJ1, with 12 bases identical to TRDD3. The CDR3 spans 26 residues. Looked up from germline, CDR1 is TSWWSYY and CDR2 is QGS.

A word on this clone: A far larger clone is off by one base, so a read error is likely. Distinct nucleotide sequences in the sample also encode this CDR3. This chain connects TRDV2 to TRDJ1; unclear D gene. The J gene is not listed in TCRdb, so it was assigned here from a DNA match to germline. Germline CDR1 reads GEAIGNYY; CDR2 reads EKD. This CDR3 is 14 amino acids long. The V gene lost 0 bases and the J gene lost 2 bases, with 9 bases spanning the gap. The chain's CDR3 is CACDTGRHTDKLIF. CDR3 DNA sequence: TGTGCCTGTGACACCGGACGGCATACCGATAAACTCATCTTT.

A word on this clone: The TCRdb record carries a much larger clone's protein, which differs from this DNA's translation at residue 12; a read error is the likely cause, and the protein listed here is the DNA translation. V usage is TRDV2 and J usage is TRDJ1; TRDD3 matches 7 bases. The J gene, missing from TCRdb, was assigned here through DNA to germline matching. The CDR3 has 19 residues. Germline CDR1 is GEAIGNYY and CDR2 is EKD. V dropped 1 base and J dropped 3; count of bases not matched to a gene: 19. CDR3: CACDTLRGGHPVEPDKLIF. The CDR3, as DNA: TGTGCCTGTGACACATTGCGTGGGGGACACCCTGTCGAGCCCGATAAACTCATCTTT.

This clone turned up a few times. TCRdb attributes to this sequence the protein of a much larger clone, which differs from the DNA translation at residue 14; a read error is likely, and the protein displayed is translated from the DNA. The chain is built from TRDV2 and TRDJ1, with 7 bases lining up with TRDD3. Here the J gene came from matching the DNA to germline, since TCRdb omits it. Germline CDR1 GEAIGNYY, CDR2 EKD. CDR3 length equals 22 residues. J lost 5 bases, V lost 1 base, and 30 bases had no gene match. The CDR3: CACDTVGGIPLLGGTSSDKLIF. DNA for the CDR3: TGTGCCTGTGACACGGTGGGGGGGATTCCGCTCCTGGGGGGTACTTCTTCGGATAAACTCATCTTT.

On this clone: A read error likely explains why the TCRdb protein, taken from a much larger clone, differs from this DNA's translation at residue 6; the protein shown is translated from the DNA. DNA of the CDR3: TGTGCTCTTGGGGATCAGCCTTCCCCATTAGGGGATTTACTGGGGGTCTTCACCGATAAACTCATCTTT. It specifies CALGDQPSPLGDLLGVFTDKLIF. The gene calls are TRDV1 and TRDJ1; 8 nucleotides match TRDD3. TCRdb lists no J gene, so it was determined here by aligning the DNA to germline. Germline lookup yields CDR1 TSWWSYY and CDR2 QGS. J gave up 1 base and V 3 bases, and 28 bases lay outside the gene matches. The CDR3 sequence is 23 residues long.